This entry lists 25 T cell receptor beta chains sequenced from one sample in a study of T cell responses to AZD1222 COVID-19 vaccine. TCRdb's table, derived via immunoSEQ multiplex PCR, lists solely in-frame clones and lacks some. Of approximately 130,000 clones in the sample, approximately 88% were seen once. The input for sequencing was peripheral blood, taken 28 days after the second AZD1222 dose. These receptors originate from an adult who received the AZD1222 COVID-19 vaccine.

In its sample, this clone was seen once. CDR3 nucleotides: TGTGCCATCAGTTTCATCTGGACAGGGCGTAATCAGCCCCAGCATTTT. It codes for CAISFIWTGRNQPQHF. The chain uses TRBV10-3 and TRBJ1-5, with 8 bases aligning to TRBD1. V was clipped by 5 bases and J by 4 bases; unmatched bases: 10. This CDR3 has 16 residues. Germline assignment: CDR1 ENHRY and CDR2 SYGVKD.

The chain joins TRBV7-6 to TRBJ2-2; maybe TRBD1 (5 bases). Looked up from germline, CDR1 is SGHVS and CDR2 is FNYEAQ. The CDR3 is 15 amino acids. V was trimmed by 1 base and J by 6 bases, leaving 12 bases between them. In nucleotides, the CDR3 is TGTGCCAGCAGCTTAGGGCAGGGTGGCGCCGGGGAGCTGTTTTTT. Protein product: CASSLGQGGAGELFF. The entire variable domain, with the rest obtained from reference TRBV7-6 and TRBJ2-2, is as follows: GAGVSQSPRYKVTKRGQDVALRCDPISGHVSLYWYRQALGQGPEFLTYFNYEAQQDKSGLPNDRFSAERPEGSISTLTIQRTEQRDSAMYRCASSLGQGGAGELFFGEGSRLTVL.

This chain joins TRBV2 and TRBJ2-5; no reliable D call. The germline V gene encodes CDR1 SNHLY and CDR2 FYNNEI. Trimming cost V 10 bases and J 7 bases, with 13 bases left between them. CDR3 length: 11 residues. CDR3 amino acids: CAILRVGTQYF. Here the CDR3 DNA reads TGTGCCATCCTCCGGGTTGGGACCCAGTACTTC.

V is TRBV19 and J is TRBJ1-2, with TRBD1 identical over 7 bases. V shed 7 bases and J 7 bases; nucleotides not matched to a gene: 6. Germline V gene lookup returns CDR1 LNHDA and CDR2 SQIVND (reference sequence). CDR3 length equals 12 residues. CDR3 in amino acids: CASKQGFGGYTF. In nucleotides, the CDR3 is TGTGCCAGTAAACAGGGGTTCGGTGGCTACACCTTC.

The CDR3, as DNA: TGTGCCAGTAGTACCGGGACAGGGGGCTTCTACGAGCAGTACTTC. It specifies CASSTGTGGFYEQYF. This rearrangement joins TRBV19 to TRBJ2-7; 12 bases map to TRBD1. From germline, CDR1 is LNHDA and CDR2 SQIVND (reference sequence). The CDR3 is 15 amino acids. V shed 4 bases, J shed 3 bases, and the junction held 4 bases outside the gene matches.

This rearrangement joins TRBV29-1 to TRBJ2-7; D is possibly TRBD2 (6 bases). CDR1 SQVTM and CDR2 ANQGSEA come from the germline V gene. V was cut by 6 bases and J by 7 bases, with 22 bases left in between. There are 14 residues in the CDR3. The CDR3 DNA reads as TGCAGCGTCAAAGCGGGCGGGGCACACCAAGAGCAGTACTTC. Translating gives CSVKAGGAHQEQYF.

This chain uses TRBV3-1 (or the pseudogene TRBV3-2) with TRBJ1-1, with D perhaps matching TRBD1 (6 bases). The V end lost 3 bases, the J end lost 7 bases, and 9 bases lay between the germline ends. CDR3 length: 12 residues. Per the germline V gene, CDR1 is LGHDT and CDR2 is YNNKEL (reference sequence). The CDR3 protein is CASSHGGREAFF. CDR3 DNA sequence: TGTGCCAGCAGCCACGGGGGCCGTGAAGCTTTCTTT.

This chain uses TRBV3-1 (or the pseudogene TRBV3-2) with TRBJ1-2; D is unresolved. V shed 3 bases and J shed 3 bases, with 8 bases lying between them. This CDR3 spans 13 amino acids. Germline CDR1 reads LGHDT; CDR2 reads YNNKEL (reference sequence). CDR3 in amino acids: CASSQGVYYGYTF. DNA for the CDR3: TGTGCCAGCAGCCAGGGCGTCTACTATGGCTACACCTTC.

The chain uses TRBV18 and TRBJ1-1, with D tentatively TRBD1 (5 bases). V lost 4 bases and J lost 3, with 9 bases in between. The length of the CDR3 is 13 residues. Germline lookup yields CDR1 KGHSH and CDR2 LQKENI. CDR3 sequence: CASSLLRDTEAFF. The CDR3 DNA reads TGTGCCAGCTCACTACTCAGGGACACTGAAGCTTTCTTT.

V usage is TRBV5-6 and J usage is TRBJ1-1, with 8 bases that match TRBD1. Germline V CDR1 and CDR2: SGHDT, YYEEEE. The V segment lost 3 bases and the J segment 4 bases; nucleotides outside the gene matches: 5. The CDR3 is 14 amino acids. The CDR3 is CASSSDRDATEAFF. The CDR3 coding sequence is TGTGCCAGCAGCTCGGACAGGGATGCCACTGAAGCTTTCTTT.

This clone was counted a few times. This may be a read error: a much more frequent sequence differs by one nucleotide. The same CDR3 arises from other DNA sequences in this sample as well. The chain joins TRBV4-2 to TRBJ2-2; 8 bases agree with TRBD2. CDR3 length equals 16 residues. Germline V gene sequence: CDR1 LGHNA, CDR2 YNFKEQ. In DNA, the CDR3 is TGTGCCAGCACCCAAGACCGGGGGGGGTTGGCCGGGGAGCTGTTTTTT. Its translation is CASTQDRGGLAGELFF.

For the CDR3, the DNA is TGTGCCACCAGCAGCCAAACAGGGGCCTTGTACAATGAGCAGTTCTTC. This sequence encodes CATSSQTGALYNEQFF. The chain is built from TRBV15 and TRBJ2-1; 7 positions match TRBD1. Trimming at V came to 3 bases and at J to 4 bases, leaving 9 bases not matched to a gene. CDR3 size: 16 residues. Per germline, CDR1 LNHNV and CDR2 YYDKDF (reference sequence). Using reference TRBV15 and TRBJ2-1 for the parts outside the CDR3, the full variable domain is DAMVIQNPRYQVTQFGKPVTLSCSQTLNHNVMYWYQQKSSQAPKLLFHYYDKDFNNEADTPDNFQSRRPNTSFCFLDIRSPGLGDTAMYLCATSSQTGALYNEQFFGPGTRLTVL.

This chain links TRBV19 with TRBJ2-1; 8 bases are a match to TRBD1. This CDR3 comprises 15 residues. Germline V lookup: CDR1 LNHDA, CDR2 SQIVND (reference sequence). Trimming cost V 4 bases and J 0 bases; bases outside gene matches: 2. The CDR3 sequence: CASSRTGSSYNEQFF. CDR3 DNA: TGTGCCAGTAGTAGGACAGGGAGCTCCTACAATGAGCAGTTCTTC.

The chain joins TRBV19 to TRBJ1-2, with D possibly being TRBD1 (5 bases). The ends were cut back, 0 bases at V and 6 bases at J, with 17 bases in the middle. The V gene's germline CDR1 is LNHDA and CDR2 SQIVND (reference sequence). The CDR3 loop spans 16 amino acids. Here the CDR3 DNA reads TGTGCCAGTAGTATAGATCAGGGACTGGGACGTCATGGCTACACCTTC. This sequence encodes CASSIDQGLGRHGYTF.

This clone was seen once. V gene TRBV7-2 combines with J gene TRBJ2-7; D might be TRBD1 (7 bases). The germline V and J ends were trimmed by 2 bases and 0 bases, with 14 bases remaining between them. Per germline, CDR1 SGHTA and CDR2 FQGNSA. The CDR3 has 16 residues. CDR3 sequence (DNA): TGTGCCAGCAGCTTACATGCAGGGGGGAGCTCCTACGAGCAGTACTTC. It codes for CASSLHAGGSSYEQYF.

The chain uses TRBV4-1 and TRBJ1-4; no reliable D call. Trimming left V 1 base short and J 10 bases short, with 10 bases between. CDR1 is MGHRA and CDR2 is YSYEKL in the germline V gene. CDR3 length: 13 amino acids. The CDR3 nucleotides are TGCGCCAGCAGCCAAGGATTCGGAGGAAAACTGTTTTTT. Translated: CASSQGFGGKLFF.

The CDR3 nucleotides are TGCGCCAGCAGCTTTACCGGGACAGGGCAGAACACTGAAGCTTTCTTT. Translating it yields CASSFTGTGQNTEAFF. The chain uses TRBV5-1 and TRBJ1-1, with 9 bases matching TRBD1. Germline lookup yields CDR1 SGHRS and CDR2 YFSETQ. The CDR3 is 16 residues long. The J segment lost 1 base and the V segment lost 2 bases, leaving 6 bases of the junction unmatched.

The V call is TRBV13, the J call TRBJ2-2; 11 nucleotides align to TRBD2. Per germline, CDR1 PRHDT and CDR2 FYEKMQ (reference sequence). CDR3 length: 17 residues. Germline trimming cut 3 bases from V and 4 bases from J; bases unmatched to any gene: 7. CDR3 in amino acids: CASSLMLAGGSTGELFF. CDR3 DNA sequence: TGTGCCAGCAGCTTGATGCTAGCGGGAGGATCCACCGGGGAGCTGTTTTTT.

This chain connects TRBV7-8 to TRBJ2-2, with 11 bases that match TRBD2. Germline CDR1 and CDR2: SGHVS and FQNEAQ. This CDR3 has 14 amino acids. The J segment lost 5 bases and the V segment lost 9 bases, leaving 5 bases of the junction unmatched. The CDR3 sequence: CASNSGRVTGELFF. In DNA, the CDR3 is TGTGCCAGTAATAGCGGGAGGGTGACCGGGGAGCTGTTTTTT.

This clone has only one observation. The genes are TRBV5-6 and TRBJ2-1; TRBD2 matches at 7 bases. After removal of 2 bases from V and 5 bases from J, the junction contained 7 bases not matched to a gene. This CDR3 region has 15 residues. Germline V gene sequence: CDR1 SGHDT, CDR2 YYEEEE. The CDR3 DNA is TGTGCCAGCAGCTTCTGGTGGCTAGCGGACAATGAGCAGTTCTTC. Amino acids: CASSFWWLADNEQFF.

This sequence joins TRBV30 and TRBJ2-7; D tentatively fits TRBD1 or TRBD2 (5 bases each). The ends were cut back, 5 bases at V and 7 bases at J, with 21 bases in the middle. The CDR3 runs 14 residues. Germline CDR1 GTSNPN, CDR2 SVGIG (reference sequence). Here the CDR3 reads CAWGGGSPGREQYF. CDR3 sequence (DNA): TGTGCCTGGGGGGGTGGATCTCCCGGGCGGGAGCAGTACTTC.

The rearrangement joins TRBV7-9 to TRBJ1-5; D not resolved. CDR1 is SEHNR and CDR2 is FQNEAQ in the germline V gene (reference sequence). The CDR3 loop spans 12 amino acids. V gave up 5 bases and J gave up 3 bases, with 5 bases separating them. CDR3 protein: CASSLDNQPQHF. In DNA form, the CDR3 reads TGTGCCAGCAGCCTCGACAATCAGCCCCAGCATTTT. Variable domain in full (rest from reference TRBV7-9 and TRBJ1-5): DTGVSQNPRHKITKRGQNVTFRCDPISEHNRLYWYRQTLGQGPEFLTYFQNEAQLEKSRLLSDRFSAERPKGSFSTLEIQRTEQGDSAMYLCASSLDNQPQHFGDGTRLSIL.

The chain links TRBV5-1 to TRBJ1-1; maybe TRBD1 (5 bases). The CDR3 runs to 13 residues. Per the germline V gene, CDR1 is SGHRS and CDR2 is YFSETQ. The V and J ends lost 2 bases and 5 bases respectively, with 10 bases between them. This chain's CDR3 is CASSFTGGTEAFF. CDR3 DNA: TGCGCCAGCAGCTTTACGGGGGGGACTGAAGCTTTCTTT.

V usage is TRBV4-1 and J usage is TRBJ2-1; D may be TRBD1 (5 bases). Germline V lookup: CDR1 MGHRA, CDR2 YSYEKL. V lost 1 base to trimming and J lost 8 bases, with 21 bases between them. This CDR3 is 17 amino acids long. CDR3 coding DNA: TGCGCCAGCAGCCAAGGTGAGATCAGGACACTAAGCGATGAGCAGTTCTTC. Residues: CASSQGEIRTLSDEQFF.

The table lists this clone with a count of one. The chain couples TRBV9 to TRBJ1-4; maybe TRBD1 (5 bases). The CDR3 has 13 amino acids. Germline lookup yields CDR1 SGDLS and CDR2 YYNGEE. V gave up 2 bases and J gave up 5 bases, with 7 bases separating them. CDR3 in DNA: TGTGCCAGCAGCGTCGGGGACAATGAAAAACTGTTTTTT. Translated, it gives CASSVGDNEKLFF. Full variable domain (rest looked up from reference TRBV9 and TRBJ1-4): DSGVTQTPKHLITATGQRVTLRCSPRSGDLSVYWYQQSLDQGLQFLIQYYNGEERAKGNILERFSAQQFPDLHSELNLSSLELGDSALYFCASSVGDNEKLFFGSGTQLSVL.